This T cell receptor beta chain comes out of a study of T-cell reconstitution after alpha-beta-depleted transplantation in children. Preparation of the TCRbeta library was carried out with unique molecular identifiers. TCRdb analysed the PCR reads with MiXCR anew, one entry per CDR3 protein. The sample carries roughly 350,000 distinct CDR3 sequences, around 15% recorded once. Germline loops: CDR1 LGHNA, CDR2 YNFKEQ. The length of the CDR3 is 12 residues. V was trimmed by 4 bases and J by 5 bases, leaving 6 bases between them. Note on this clonotype: Because it lacks the conserved phenylalanine or tryptophan at the end, this CDR3 is likely a read error.

The sequencing here drew on PBMCs, mostly from graft donor cells, taken 360 days after TCRalphabeta/CD19-depleted stem cell transplant. This sequence originates from a male patient aged 2-15 years who had a stem cell transplant for acute lymphoblastic leukemia, so the T cells may come from the graft donor. J is TRBJ1-5 and V is TRBV4-2, with D unresolved. The DNA of the CDR3 is TGTGCCAGCAGCCCCAGAGATCAGCCCCAGCATTAT. Translated, it gives CASSPRDQPQHY.